This T cell receptor beta chain emerged from a study of cytomegalovirus exposure and HLA in healthy donors. Study at large: The platform used for the roughly 120 validation repertoires matched that of the 666 first-cohort repertoires, a later analysis reported. Broader study findings: Testing in vitro showed a few CMV-associated chains specific for CMV antigens. The majority of TCR sequences were rare, yet some public TCRs appeared in many donors.

Sequenced by immunoSEQ multiplex PCR; TCRdb stores in-frame clones only, minus some. The sample gives some 170,000 clones, around nine tenths of which show up once; roughly 1.5% is in the top ten. Trimming pared 6 bases from V and 8 bases from J, leaving 17 bases between. Per the germline V gene, CDR1 is MNHNY and CDR2 is SVGAGI (reference sequence). The CDR3 consists of 15 residues. A remark on this clone: What it binds is unknown.

V is TRBV6-6 and J is TRBJ1-6; D might be TRBD1 (5 bases). This clonotype originated in a woman in her twenties or thirties in good health and CMV-seronegative. The sequenced material came from PBMCs. The DNA of the CDR3 is TGTGCCAGCAGATTAGACAGTGCCTCACATTCACCCCTCCACTTT. Its protein product is CASRLDSASHSPLHF.